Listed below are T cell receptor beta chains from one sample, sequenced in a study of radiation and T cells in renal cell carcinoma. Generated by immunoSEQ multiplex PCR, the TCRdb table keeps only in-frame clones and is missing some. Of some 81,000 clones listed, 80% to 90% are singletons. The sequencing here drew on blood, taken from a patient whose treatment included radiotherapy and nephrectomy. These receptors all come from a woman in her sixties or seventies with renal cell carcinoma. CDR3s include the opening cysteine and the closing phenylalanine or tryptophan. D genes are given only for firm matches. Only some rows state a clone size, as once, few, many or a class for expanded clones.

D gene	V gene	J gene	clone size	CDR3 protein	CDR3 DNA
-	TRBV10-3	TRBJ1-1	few	CATKLDRQNTEAFF	TGTGCCACCAAACTAGATCGACAGAACACTGAAGCTTTCTTT
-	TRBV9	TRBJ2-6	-	CASSVNSGANVLTF	TGTGCCAGCAGCGTGAACTCTGGGGCCAACGTCCTGACTTTC
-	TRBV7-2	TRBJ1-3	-	CASSLDRRQAGNTIYF	TGTGCCAGCAGCTTAGATCGGAGACAGGCTGGAAACACCATATATTTT
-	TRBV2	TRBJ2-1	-	CASSERQYNEQFF	TGTGCCAGCAGCGAGAGACAGTACAATGAGCAGTTCTTC
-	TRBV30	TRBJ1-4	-	CAWNPSREGYTNEKLFF	TGTGCCTGGAACCCTAGTCGGGAAGGGTATACTAATGAAAAACTGTTTTTT
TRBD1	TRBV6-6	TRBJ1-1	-	CASIKGQRNTEAFF	TGTGCCAGCATTAAGGGACAGAGGAACACTGAAGCTTTCTTT
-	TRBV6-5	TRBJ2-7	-	CASAVRDEQYF	TGTGCCAGCGCCGTTAGGGACGAGCAGTACTTC
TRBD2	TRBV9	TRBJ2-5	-	CASNFPGLAGSGETQYF	TGTGCCAGCAACTTTCCGGGACTAGCGGGTTCGGGCGAGACCCAGTACTTC
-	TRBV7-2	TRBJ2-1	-	CASSYWGKEGNEQFF	TGTGCCAGCAGCTACTGGGGAAAAGAAGGAAATGAGCAGTTCTTC
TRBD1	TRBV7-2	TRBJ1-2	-	CASSLVAGGSRGYTF	TGTGCCAGCAGCTTAGTGGCAGGGGGCAGCAGAGGCTACACCTTC
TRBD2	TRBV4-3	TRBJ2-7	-	CASSQDWGGRSYEQYF	TGCGCCAGCAGCCAAGATTGGGGGGGTCGATCCTACGAGCAGTACTTC
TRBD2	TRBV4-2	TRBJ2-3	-	CASSLGGAGGLQPTDTQYF	TGTGCCAGCAGCCTCGGGGGAGCGGGGGGTCTCCAACCCACAGATACGCAGTATTTT
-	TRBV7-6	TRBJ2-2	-	CASSPTGELFF	TGTGCCAGCAGCCCGACCGGGGAGCTGTTTTTT
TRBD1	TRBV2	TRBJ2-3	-	CASRRDRGRSDTQYF	TGTGCCAGCAGGCGGGACAGGGGGCGTTCAGATACGCAGTATTTT
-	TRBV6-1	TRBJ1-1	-	CASSEARGLTEAFF	TGTGCCAGCAGTGAAGCGCGTGGGCTCACTGAAGCTTTCTTT
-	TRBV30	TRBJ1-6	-	CAWTGTQNSPLHF	TGTGCCTGGACAGGGACACAAAATTCACCCCTCCACTTT
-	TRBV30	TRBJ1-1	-	CAWKGGTEAFF	TGTGCCTGGAAGGGGGGGACTGAAGCTTTCTTT
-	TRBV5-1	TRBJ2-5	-	CASSLELGVETQYF	TGCGCCAGCAGCTTGGAACTGGGTGTTGAGACCCAGTACTTC
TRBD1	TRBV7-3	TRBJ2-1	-	CASSSTGTGVEQFF	TGTGCCAGCAGCTCCACCGGGACAGGGGTTGAGCAGTTCTTC
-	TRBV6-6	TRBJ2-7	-	CASSYGRGYEQYF	TGTGCCAGCAGTTACGGCAGGGGTTACGAGCAGTACTTC
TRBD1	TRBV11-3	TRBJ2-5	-	CASSSGTDLQETQYF	TGTGCCAGCAGCTCCGGGACAGACCTCCAAGAGACCCAGTACTTC
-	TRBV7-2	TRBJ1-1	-	CASSLSQLNTEAFF	TGTGCCAGCAGCTTAAGCCAGCTGAACACTGAAGCTTTCTTT
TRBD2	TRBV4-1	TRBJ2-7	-	CASSQGTSGGDEQYF	TGCGCCAGCAGCCAAGGGACTAGCGGGGGGGACGAGCAGTACTTC
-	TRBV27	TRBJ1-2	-	CASSSWGGTDGYTF	TGTGCCAGCAGTTCGTGGGGAGGGACGGATGGCTACACCTTC
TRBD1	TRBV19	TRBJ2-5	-	CASSRQGVETQYF	TGTGCCAGTAGTCGTCAGGGGGTAGAGACCCAGTACTTC
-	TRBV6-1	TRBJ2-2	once	CASSEAGGGSNTGELFF	TGTGCCAGCAGTGAAGCGGGCGGGGGCTCGAACACCGGGGAGCTGTTTTTT
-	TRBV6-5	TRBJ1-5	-	CASQGLSNQPQHF	TGTGCCAGTCAGGGATTGAGCAATCAGCCCCAGCATTTT
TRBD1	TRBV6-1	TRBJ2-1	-	CASRPRDRRGNEQFF	TGTGCCAGCAGACCCCGGGACAGGCGGGGTAATGAGCAGTTCTTC
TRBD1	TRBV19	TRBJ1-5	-	CASCLDRGLQPQHF	TGTGCCAGTTGTTTGGACAGGGGGCTTCAGCCCCAGCATTTT
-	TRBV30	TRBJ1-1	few	CAWSVRMDNEAFF	TGTGCCTGGAGTGTAAGGATGGACAATGAAGCTTTCTTT
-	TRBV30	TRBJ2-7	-	CAWSLGQIYEQYF	TGTGCCTGGAGTTTAGGGCAAATCTACGAGCAGTACTTC
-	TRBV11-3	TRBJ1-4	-	CASSLRIGGTTNEKLFF	TGTGCCAGCAGCTTAAGGATTGGAGGGACGACTAATGAAAAACTGTTTTTT
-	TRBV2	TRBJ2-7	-	CASSLDYEQYF	TGTGCCAGCAGTCTGGACTACGAGCAGTACTTC
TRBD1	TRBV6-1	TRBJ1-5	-	CASSEQGGTNQPQHF	TGTGCCAGCAGTGAGCAGGGGGGGACCAATCAGCCCCAGCATTTT
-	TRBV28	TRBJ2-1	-	CASSLLTSEQFF	TGTGCCAGCAGTTTATTGACGTCGGAACAGTTCTTC
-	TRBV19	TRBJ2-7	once	CASSMSRGYGEQYF	TGTGCCAGTAGTATGAGTAGGGGATACGGCGAGCAGTACTTC
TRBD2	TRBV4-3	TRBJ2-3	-	CASSQDGGEGTDTQYF	TGCGCCAGCAGCCAAGATGGGGGGGAGGGCACAGATACGCAGTATTTT
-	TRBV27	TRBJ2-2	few	CASRLSDSHTGELFF	TGTGCCAGCAGGCTATCTGACTCACACACCGGGGAGCTGTTTTTT
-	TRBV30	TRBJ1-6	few	CAWRPADRDNSPLHF	TGTGCCTGGAGGCCCGCCGACAGAGATAATTCACCCCTCCACTTT
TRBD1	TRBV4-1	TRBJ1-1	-	CASSRNRGLSEAFF	TGCGCCAGCAGCCGGAACAGGGGGCTGTCTGAAGCTTTCTTT